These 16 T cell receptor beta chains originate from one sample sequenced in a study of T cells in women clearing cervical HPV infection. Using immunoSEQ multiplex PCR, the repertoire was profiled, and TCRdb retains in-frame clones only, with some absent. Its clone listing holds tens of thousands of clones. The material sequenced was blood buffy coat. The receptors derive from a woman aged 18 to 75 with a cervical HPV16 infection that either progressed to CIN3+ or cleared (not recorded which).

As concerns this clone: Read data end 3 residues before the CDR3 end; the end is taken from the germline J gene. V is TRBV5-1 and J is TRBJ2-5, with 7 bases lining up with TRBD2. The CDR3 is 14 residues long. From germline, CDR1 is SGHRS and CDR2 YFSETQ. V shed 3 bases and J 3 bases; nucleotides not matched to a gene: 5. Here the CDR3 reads CASSSPGREETQYF. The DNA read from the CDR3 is TGCGCCAGCAGCTCCCCGGGGAGGGAAGAGACC.

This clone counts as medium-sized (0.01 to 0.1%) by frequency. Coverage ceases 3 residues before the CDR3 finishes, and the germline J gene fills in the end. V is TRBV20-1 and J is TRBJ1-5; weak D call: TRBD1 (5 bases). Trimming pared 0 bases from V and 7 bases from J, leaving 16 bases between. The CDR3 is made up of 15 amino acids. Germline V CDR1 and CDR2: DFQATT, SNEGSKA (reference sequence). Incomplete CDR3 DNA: TGCAGTGCTAGAGACCAGGGACGGGGGATGCAGCCC. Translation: CSARDQGRGMQP. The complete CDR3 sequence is CSARDQGRGMQPQHF.

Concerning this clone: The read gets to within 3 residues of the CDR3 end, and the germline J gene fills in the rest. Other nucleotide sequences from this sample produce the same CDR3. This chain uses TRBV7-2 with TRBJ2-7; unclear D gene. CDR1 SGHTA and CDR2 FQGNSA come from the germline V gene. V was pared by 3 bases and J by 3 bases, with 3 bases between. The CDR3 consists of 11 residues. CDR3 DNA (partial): TGTGCCAGCAGCTTCTACTACGAG. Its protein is CASSFYYE. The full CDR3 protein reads CASSFYYEQYF. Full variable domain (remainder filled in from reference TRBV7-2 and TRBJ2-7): GAGVSQSPSNKVTEKGKDVELRCDPISGHTALYWYRQSLGQGLEFLIYFQGNSAPDKSGLPSDRFSAERTGGSVSTLTIQRTQQEDSAVYLCASSFYYEQYFGPGTRLTVT.

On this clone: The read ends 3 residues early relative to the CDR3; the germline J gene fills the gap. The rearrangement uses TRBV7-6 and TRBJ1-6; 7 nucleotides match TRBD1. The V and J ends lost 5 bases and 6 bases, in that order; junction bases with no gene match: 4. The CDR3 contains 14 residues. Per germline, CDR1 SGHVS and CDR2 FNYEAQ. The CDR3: CASSPDRANSPLHF. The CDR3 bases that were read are TGTGCCAGCAGCCCCGACAGGGCTAATTCACCC.

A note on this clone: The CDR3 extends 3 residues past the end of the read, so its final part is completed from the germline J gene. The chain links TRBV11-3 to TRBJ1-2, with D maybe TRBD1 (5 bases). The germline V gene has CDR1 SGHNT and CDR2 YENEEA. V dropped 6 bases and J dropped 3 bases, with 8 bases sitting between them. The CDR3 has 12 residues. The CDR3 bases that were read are TGTGCCAGCAGTCCGGGGGACTATGGC. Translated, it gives CASSPGDYG. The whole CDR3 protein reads CASSPGDYGYTF.

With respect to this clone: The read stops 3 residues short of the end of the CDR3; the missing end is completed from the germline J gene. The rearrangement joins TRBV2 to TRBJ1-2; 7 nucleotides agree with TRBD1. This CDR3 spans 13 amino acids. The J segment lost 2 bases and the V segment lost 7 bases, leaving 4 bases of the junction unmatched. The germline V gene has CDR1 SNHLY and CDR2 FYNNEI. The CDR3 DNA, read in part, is TGTGCCAGCACCACGGACAGGAACTATGGC. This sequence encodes CASTTDRNYG. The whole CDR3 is CASTTDRNYGYTF.

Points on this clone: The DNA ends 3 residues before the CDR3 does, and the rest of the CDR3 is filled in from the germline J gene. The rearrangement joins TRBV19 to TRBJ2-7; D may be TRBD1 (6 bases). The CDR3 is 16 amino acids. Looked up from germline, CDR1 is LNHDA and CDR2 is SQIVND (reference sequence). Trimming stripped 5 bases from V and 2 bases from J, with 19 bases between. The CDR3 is CASSVGRQTGTYEQYF. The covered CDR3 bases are TGTGCCAGTAGTGTAGGAAGACAGACAGGTACCTACGAG.

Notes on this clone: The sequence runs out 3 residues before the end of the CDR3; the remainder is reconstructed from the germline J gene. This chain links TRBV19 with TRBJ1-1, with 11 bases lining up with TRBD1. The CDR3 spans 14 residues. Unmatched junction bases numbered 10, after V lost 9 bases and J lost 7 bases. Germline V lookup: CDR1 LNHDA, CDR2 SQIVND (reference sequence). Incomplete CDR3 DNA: TGTGCCAGCCTGAAGGGACAGGGGGTCTATGAA. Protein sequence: CASLKGQGVYE. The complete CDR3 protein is CASLKGQGVYEAFF.

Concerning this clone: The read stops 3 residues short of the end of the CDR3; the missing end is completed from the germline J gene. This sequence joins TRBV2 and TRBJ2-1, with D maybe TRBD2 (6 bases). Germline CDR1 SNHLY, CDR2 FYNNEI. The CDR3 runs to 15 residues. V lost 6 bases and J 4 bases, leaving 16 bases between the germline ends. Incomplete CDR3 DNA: TGTGCCAGCAGGGATCGGGACTCCCGGTACAATGAG. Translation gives CASRDRDSRYNE. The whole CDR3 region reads CASRDRDSRYNEQFF.

CDR3 protein: CASSDYRDYNEQFF. The covered CDR3 bases are TGTGCCAGCAGTGATTACAGGGATTACAATGAG. V usage is TRBV6-1 and J usage is TRBJ2-1; possibly TRBD1 for D (6 bases). Read coverage stops 3 residues before the CDR3 terminus; the germline J gene supplies the remainder. CDR3 size: 14 residues. Trimming removed 3 bases from V and 4 bases from J, with 10 bases in between. Germline-derived CDR1 and CDR2 are MNHNS and SASEGT.

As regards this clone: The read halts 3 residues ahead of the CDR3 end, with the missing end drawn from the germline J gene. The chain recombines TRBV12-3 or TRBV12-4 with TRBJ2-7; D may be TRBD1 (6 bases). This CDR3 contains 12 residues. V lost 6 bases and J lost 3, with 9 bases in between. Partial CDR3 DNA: TGTGCCAGCAGCCTGGACAGCTACGAG. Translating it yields CASSLDSYE. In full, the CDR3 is CASSLDSYEQYF.

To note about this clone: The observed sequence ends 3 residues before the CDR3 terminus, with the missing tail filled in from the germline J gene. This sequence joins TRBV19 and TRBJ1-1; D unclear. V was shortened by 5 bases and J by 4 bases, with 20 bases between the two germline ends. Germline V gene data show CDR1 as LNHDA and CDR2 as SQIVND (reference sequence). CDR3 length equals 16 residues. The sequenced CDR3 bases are TGTGCCAGTAGTCAGATGGCCGATCTCACCTCCACTGAA. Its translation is CASSQMADLTSTE. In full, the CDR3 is CASSQMADLTSTEAFF. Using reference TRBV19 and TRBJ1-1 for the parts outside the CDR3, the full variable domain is DGGITQSPKYLFRKEGQNVTLSCEQNLNHDAMYWYRQDPGQGLRLIYYSQIVNDFQKGDIAEGYSVSREKKESFPLTVTSAQKNPTAFYLCASSQMADLTSTEAFFGQGTRLTVV.

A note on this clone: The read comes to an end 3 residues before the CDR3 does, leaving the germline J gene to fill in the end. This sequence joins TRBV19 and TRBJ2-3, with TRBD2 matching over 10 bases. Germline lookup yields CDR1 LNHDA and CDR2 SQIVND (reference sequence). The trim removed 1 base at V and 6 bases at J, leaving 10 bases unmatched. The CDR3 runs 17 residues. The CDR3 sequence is CASSIGRAGGLRDTQYF. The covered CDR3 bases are TGTGCCAGTAGTATAGGGAGAGCGGGGGGGCTGAGGGATACG.

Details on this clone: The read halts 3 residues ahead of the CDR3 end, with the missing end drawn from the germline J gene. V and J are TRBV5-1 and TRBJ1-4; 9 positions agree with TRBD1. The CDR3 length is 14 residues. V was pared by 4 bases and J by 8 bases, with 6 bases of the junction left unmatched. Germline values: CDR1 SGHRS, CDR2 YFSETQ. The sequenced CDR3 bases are TGCGCCAGCAGCAACGGACAGGGGAGCGAAAAA. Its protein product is CASSNGQGSEK. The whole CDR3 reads CASSNGQGSEKLFF.

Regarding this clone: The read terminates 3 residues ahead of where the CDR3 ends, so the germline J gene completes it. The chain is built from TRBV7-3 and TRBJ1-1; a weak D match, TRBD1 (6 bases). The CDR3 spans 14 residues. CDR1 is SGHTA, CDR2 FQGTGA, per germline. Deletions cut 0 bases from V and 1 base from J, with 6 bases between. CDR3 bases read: TGTGCCAGCAGCTTAACGGGACAGAACACTGAA. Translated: CASSLTGQNTE. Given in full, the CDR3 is CASSLTGQNTEAFF.

The CDR3 bases that were read are TGTGCCAGTAGTATTACAGGCAATCAGCCG. It specifies CASSITGNQP. The entire CDR3 reads CASSITGNQPQYF. The gene calls are TRBV19 and TRBJ2-3, with a weak D call TRBD1 (5 bases). The sequenced fragment ends 3 residues before the CDR3 boundary, so the rest is inferred from the germline J gene. The germline V gene has CDR1 LNHDA and CDR2 SQIVND (reference sequence). CDR3 length: 13 amino acids.